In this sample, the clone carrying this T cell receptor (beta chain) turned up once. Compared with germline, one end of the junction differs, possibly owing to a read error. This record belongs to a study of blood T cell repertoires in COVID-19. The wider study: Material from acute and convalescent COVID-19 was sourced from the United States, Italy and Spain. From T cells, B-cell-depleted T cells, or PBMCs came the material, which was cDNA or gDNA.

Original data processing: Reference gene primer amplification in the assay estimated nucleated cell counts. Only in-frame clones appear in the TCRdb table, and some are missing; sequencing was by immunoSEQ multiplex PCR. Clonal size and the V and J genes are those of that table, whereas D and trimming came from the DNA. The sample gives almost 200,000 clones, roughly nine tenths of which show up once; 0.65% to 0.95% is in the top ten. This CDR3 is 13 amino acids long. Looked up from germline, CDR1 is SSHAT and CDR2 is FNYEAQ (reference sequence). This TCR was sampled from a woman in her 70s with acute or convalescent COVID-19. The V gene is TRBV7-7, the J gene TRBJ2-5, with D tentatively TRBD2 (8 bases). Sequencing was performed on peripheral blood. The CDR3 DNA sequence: TGTGCTAGCACCCTCGGGAGGGGGCAGACCCAGTACTTC. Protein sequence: CASTLGRGQTQYF.